This entry concerns a single TCR beta chain. With a J-beta primer mix and a sample-barcoded 5' primer, a second PCR ran 7 to 11 cycles. TCRdb itself ran the 5' RACE reads through MiXCR, one entry per CDR3 protein. The table has fewer than 2,000,000 distinct CDR3 sequences, around 35% seen once. Germline-derived CDR1 and CDR2 are SEHNR and FQNEAQ (reference sequence). CDR3 length: 14 residues. V lost 8 bases to trimming and J lost 0 bases, with 13 bases between them. These data belong to a study of blood T cells in healthy people across ages. The sample consisted of blood. The clonotype originates from a woman aged 25 to 45 in good health. The gene calls are TRBV7-9 and TRBJ1-1; D gene ambiguous. CDR3 DNA sequence: TGTGCCAGCGGCCCGGATCGTTTGAACACTGAAGCTTTCTTT. This codes for CASGPDRLNTEAFF.